This T cell receptor (beta chain) is from a study of lymphopenia after photon versus proton radiotherapy. Unmatched junction bases numbered 9, after V lost 2 bases and J lost 4 bases. The CDR3 has 16 residues. In germline, CDR1 is SGHRS, CDR2 YFSETQ. Broader study findings: Post-nadir TCR diversity decline inversely tracked overall survival among those who died.

TCRdb keeps only in-frame clones here, not all; method: immunoSEQ multiplex PCR. The sample holds under 65,000 clones; 65% to 85% are singletons and the top ten take around 2.1%. On this clone itself: As yet, its antigen is unknown.

The receptor's source is a man aged 55-75 years with pancreatic cancer. The V and J genes are TRBV5-1 and TRBJ2-3; TRBD2 agrees at 8 bases. The sample consisted of peripheral blood, taken from a patient treated with proton-based radiotherapy. CDR3 nucleotide sequence: TGCGCCAGCAGCTTCGTGGCTAGCGGGCGCTCAGATACGCAGTATTTT. It yields the protein CASSFVASGRSDTQYF.